Listed below are T cell receptor beta chains from one sample, sequenced in a study of metastatic and nonmetastatic thyroid tumors. TCRdb re-clonotyped the PCR reads via MiXCR. The sample has 91,000 or so clones, roughly an eighth seen once. Sequencing input: blood. The origin of the receptors is a female donor with papillary thyroid cancer or a benign thyroid nodule (not recorded which). Some clones in this sample may be carry-over from other donors' samples. Both conserved end residues are part of each CDR3. D genes are given only for firm matches. Some rows mark clone size as missing; the rest say once, few, many or name a class of expanded clone.

v_call: TRBV28; d_call: .; j_call: TRBJ1-1; clone_size: many; cdr3_nt: TGTGCCAGCAGTTTATTAGGGGGACGCCTGAACACTGAAGCTTTCTTT; cdr3_aa: CASSLLGGRLNTEAFF
v_call: TRBV6-2/TRBV6-3; d_call: TRBD2; j_call: TRBJ2-5; clone_size: many; cdr3_nt: TGTGCCAGCAGTCCCCCCTCTAGCGGGTTTGAGACCCAGTACTTC; cdr3_aa: CASSPPSSGFETQYF
v_call: TRBV28; d_call: TRBD2; j_call: TRBJ2-7; clone_size: .; cdr3_nt: TGTGCCAGCAGTAAATTCGGGAGGGGCGAGCAGTACTTC; cdr3_aa: CASSKFGRGEQYF
v_call: TRBV11-3; d_call: .; j_call: TRBJ2-5; clone_size: many; cdr3_nt: TGTGCCAGCAGCTCTGGTGGAGACAGCCAAGAGACCCAGTACTTC; cdr3_aa: CASSSGGDSQETQYF
v_call: TRBV28; d_call: .; j_call: TRBJ1-5; clone_size: many; cdr3_nt: TGTGCCAGCAGTTTGGGATACAATCAGCCCCAGCATTTT; cdr3_aa: CASSLGYNQPQHF
v_call: TRBV5-4; d_call: .; j_call: TRBJ1-5; clone_size: few; cdr3_nt: TGTGCCAGCAGCCAACGAGGTAGCAATCAGCCCCAGCATTTT; cdr3_aa: CASSQRGSNQPQHF
v_call: TRBV27; d_call: TRBD1; j_call: TRBJ1-1; clone_size: .; cdr3_nt: TGTGCCAGCAGCCTAACAACAGGGGACGGAACTGAAGCTTTCTTT; cdr3_aa: CASSLTTGDGTEAFF
v_call: TRBV7-2; d_call: TRBD1; j_call: TRBJ2-4; clone_size: many; cdr3_nt: TGTGCCAGCAGCACAGGACAGGGGTCCGGTAACATTCAGTACTTC; cdr3_aa: CASSTGQGSGNIQYF
v_call: TRBV27; d_call: .; j_call: TRBJ1-1; clone_size: many; cdr3_nt: TGTGCCAGCAGTTTAAGCAGGAACACTGAAGCTTTCTTT; cdr3_aa: CASSLSRNTEAFF
v_call: TRBV30; d_call: .; j_call: TRBJ2-7; clone_size: few; cdr3_nt: TGTGCCTGGAGTGTTCTGGGAACCTACGAGCAGTACTTC; cdr3_aa: CAWSVLGTYEQYF
v_call: TRBV2; d_call: .; j_call: TRBJ2-7; clone_size: many; cdr3_nt: TGTGCCAGCAGTGAAGAGGAGGTCTCCTACGAGCAGTACTTC; cdr3_aa: CASSEEEVSYEQYF
v_call: TRBV11-1; d_call: TRBD1; j_call: TRBJ1-1; clone_size: many; cdr3_nt: TGTGCCAGCAGCTTTGCACAGGGGATCGGTGAAGCTTTCTTT; cdr3_aa: CASSFAQGIGEAFF
v_call: TRBV29-1; d_call: .; j_call: TRBJ2-7; clone_size: few; cdr3_nt: TGCAGCGTCTGCCGGGACACCTCGAGGGAGCAGTACTTC; cdr3_aa: CSVCRDTSREQYF
v_call: TRBV28; d_call: .; j_call: TRBJ1-2; clone_size: many; cdr3_nt: TGTGCCAGCAGTTTATCTACAGGGACCTATGGCTACACCTTC; cdr3_aa: CASSLSTGTYGYTF
v_call: TRBV12-3/TRBV12-4; d_call: .; j_call: TRBJ2-3; clone_size: few; cdr3_nt: TGTGCCAGCAGAACCCCTGGGCTCGGCACAGATACGCAGTATTTT; cdr3_aa: CASRTPGLGTDTQYF
v_call: TRBV19; d_call: TRBD1; j_call: TRBJ1-4; clone_size: many; cdr3_nt: TGTGCCAGTAGTATCGGTTCCGGGACAGGGAATGAAAAACTGTTTTTT; cdr3_aa: CASSIGSGTGNEKLFF
v_call: TRBV9; d_call: TRBD2; j_call: TRBJ2-3; clone_size: many; cdr3_nt: TGTGCCAGCAGCGGGAGCGGGAGCCTGGCAGATACGCAGTATTTT; cdr3_aa: CASSGSGSLADTQYF
v_call: TRBV18; d_call: .; j_call: TRBJ2-6; clone_size: once; cdr3_nt: TGTGCCAGCTCACCACCTGGGGCCAACGTCCTGACTTTC; cdr3_aa: CASSPPGANVLTF
v_call: TRBV9; d_call: .; j_call: TRBJ1-1; clone_size: once; cdr3_nt: TGTGCCAGCAGCGTAGGTAACCTCGAAACTGAAGCTTTCTTT; cdr3_aa: CASSVGNLETEAFF
v_call: TRBV30; d_call: .; j_call: TRBJ1-3; clone_size: .; cdr3_nt: TGTGCCTGTAGTGTAACGCTCACCTCTGTAAACACCATATATTTT; cdr3_aa: CACSVTLTSVNTIYF
v_call: TRBV3-1; d_call: .; j_call: TRBJ2-1; clone_size: many; cdr3_nt: TGTGCCAGCAGCCGGGGACAACCGGAGAATGAGCAGTTCTTC; cdr3_aa: CASSRGQPENEQFF
v_call: TRBV6-2/TRBV6-3; d_call: .; j_call: TRBJ1-1; clone_size: many; cdr3_nt: TGTGCCAGCAGTTACTCGTTAACAGTCTTGAACACTGAAGCTTTCTTT; cdr3_aa: CASSYSLTVLNTEAFF
v_call: TRBV30; d_call: .; j_call: TRBJ1-4; clone_size: .; cdr3_nt: TGTGCCTGGAGTGTACCGGGGGATGATTTTGAAAAACTGTTTTTT; cdr3_aa: CAWSVPGDDFEKLFF
v_call: TRBV7-8; d_call: TRBD1; j_call: TRBJ1-5; clone_size: many; cdr3_nt: TGTGCCAGCAGCTTAGTGGGACAGGGAAGCAATCAGCCCCAGCATTTT; cdr3_aa: CASSLVGQGSNQPQHF
v_call: TRBV9; d_call: .; j_call: TRBJ1-1; clone_size: many; cdr3_nt: TGTGCCAGCAGCGTAGAGGCCAAGGGGACTGAAGCTTTCTTT; cdr3_aa: CASSVEAKGTEAFF
v_call: TRBV24-1; d_call: .; j_call: TRBJ1-5; clone_size: many; cdr3_nt: TGTGCCACCAGTGACGCGTCCGGGGGCAATCAGCCCCAGCATTTT; cdr3_aa: CATSDASGGNQPQHF
v_call: TRBV21-1; d_call: .; j_call: TRBJ1-5; clone_size: many; cdr3_nt: TGTGCCAGCACCTCGCCTGAGGGGAGACAGTCCGGACCACCTAGCAATCAGCCCCAGCATTTT; cdr3_aa: CASTSPEGRQSGPPSNQPQHF
v_call: TRBV2; d_call: TRBD1; j_call: TRBJ1-2; clone_size: many; cdr3_nt: TGTGCCAGCAGTCTGAAGACAGGGGGCAGGTCCTATGGCTACACCTTC; cdr3_aa: CASSLKTGGRSYGYTF
v_call: TRBV19; d_call: .; j_call: TRBJ1-2; clone_size: many; cdr3_nt: TGTGCCACTATGGACAGCCTCTATGGCTACACCTTC; cdr3_aa: CATMDSLYGYTF
v_call: TRBV9; d_call: .; j_call: TRBJ2-3; clone_size: .; cdr3_nt: TGTGCCAGCAGCCGAGACAGGAGTACTGATACGCAGTATTTT; cdr3_aa: CASSRDRSTDTQYF
v_call: TRBV6-2/TRBV6-3; d_call: TRBD2; j_call: TRBJ2-1; clone_size: .; cdr3_nt: TGTGCCAGCACAAAAGGGGGACTAGCTGATAACGCGCTCAATGAGCAGTTCTTC; cdr3_aa: CASTKGGLADNALNEQFF
v_call: TRBV18; d_call: .; j_call: TRBJ2-6; clone_size: few; cdr3_nt: TGTGCCAGCCCACCATCTCTGGGGACTGGGGCCAACGTCCTGACTTTC; cdr3_aa: CASPPSLGTGANVLTF
v_call: TRBV24-1; d_call: TRBD2; j_call: TRBJ2-2; clone_size: many; cdr3_nt: TGTGCCATGTCTAGCGGGTCCGGGGAGCTGTTTTTT; cdr3_aa: CAMSSGSGELFF
v_call: TRBV4-1; d_call: TRBD1; j_call: TRBJ1-2; clone_size: .; cdr3_nt: TGCGCCAACAGCCAGGAGCCGGGACAGGGGGCGTATGGCTACACCTTC; cdr3_aa: CANSQEPGQGAYGYTF
v_call: TRBV12-3/TRBV12-4; d_call: .; j_call: TRBJ2-3; clone_size: many; cdr3_nt: TGTGCCAGCAGTTTTTTACCCCACACCACTCTAGATACGCAGTATTTT; cdr3_aa: CASSFLPHTTLDTQYF
v_call: TRBV6-2/TRBV6-3; d_call: .; j_call: TRBJ1-1; clone_size: many; cdr3_nt: TGTGCCAGCAGTTACTCATCAGTTACCGAAGCTTTCTTT; cdr3_aa: CASSYSSVTEAFF
v_call: TRBV11-2; d_call: .; j_call: TRBJ1-3; clone_size: many; cdr3_nt: TGTGCCAGCAGCTTACGGGTCGGGACTGGAAACACCATATATTTT; cdr3_aa: CASSLRVGTGNTIYF
v_call: TRBV28; d_call: .; j_call: TRBJ2-5; clone_size: few; cdr3_nt: TGTGCCAGCAGTTATCCGACAGAAAGGGTGGGAGAGACCCAGTACTTC; cdr3_aa: CASSYPTERVGETQYF
v_call: TRBV5-1; d_call: .; j_call: TRBJ2-1; clone_size: many; cdr3_nt: TGCGCCAGCAGCTTGGGTGTCGGGGTGGATGAGCAGTTCTTC; cdr3_aa: CASSLGVGVDEQFF
v_call: TRBV18; d_call: TRBD1; j_call: TRBJ2-5; clone_size: .; cdr3_nt: TGTGCCAGCTCACCCACCGGGACAGGCTCGCAGACCCAGTACTTC; cdr3_aa: CASSPTGTGSQTQYF
v_call: TRBV20-1; d_call: .; j_call: TRBJ2-3; clone_size: many; cdr3_nt: TGCAGTGCTAGAGGCACAGCCACAGATACGCAGTATTTT; cdr3_aa: CSARGTATDTQYF
v_call: TRBV19; d_call: .; j_call: TRBJ1-5; clone_size: many; cdr3_nt: TGTGCCAGTAGTATAGGACGTGGGCAGCGCGTTTTGCCCCAGCATTTT; cdr3_aa: CASSIGRGQRVLPQHF
v_call: TRBV6-1; d_call: .; j_call: TRBJ2-7; clone_size: .; cdr3_nt: TGTGCCAGCAGCGAGGGTCCGACCTACGAGCAGTACTTC; cdr3_aa: CASSEGPTYEQYF
v_call: TRBV5-4; d_call: .; j_call: TRBJ1-1; clone_size: many; cdr3_nt: TGTGCCAGCAGCTTTGGGGGCGCAGACACTGAAGCTTTCTTT; cdr3_aa: CASSFGGADTEAFF
v_call: TRBV20-1; d_call: TRBD2; j_call: TRBJ2-3; clone_size: .; cdr3_nt: TGCAGTGCTAGGGGAGGCGAGGGAGGGCCTCAAGATACGCAGTATTTT; cdr3_aa: CSARGGEGGPQDTQYF
v_call: TRBV28; d_call: .; j_call: TRBJ1-1; clone_size: many; cdr3_nt: TGTGCCAGCAGTTTAGTTGAGGTGATGAACACTGAAGCTTTCTTT; cdr3_aa: CASSLVEVMNTEAFF
v_call: TRBV6-1; d_call: TRBD2; j_call: TRBJ2-2; clone_size: .; cdr3_nt: TGTGCCAGCAGTAGAGCGGGAGCTGGGAACACCGGGGAGCTGTTTTTT; cdr3_aa: CASSRAGAGNTGELFF
v_call: TRBV28; d_call: .; j_call: TRBJ1-2; clone_size: many; cdr3_nt: TGTGCCAGCGCGGGCACACGTAACTATGGCTACACCTTC; cdr3_aa: CASAGTRNYGYTF
v_call: TRBV28; d_call: TRBD1; j_call: TRBJ2-1; clone_size: many; cdr3_nt: TGTGCCACACGAGGACAGGGGGCTTTTGGGAATGAGCAGTTCTTC; cdr3_aa: CATRGQGAFGNEQFF
v_call: TRBV28; d_call: .; j_call: TRBJ1-4; clone_size: many; cdr3_nt: TGTGCCAGCAGTGGAACAGGTGGAGGTGAAAAACTGTTTTTT; cdr3_aa: CASSGTGGGEKLFF
v_call: TRBV4-3; d_call: .; j_call: TRBJ2-2; clone_size: .; cdr3_nt: TGCGCCAGCAGCAAAGATCGACAGGAGGGAACCGGGGAGCAGTTTTTT; cdr3_aa: CASSKDRQEGTGEQFF
v_call: TRBV5-1; d_call: TRBD1; j_call: TRBJ2-7; clone_size: many; cdr3_nt: TGCGCCAGCAGCCGGGACAGGGATCTCTACGAGCAGTACTTC; cdr3_aa: CASSRDRDLYEQYF
v_call: TRBV20-1; d_call: TRBD1; j_call: TRBJ1-1; clone_size: .; cdr3_nt: TGCAGTCCTTTAACAGGGGTCTTGAACACTGAATCTTTCTTT; cdr3_aa: CSPLTGVLNTESFF